Listed here is a single T cell receptor beta chain. Germline assignment: CDR1 MDHEN and CDR2 SYDVKM. This CDR3 region has 14 residues. The V and J ends lost 3 bases and 15 bases, in that order; junction bases with no gene match: 14. This sample is part of a study of blood T cell repertoires in COVID-19. The table came from immunoSEQ multiplex PCR; TCRdb's copy has only in-frame clones and leaves some out. Of roughly 250,000 clones listed, roughly 84% are singletons. The V and J genes are TRBV28 and TRBJ2-1, with 7 bases matching TRBD2. The sequence was obtained from a woman in her thirties or forties with active or convalescent COVID-19. The sample taken for sequencing was peripheral blood. DNA for the CDR3: TGTGCCAGCAGTTTCTTGGGGGAGCGGGGCCCGGCGTTCTTC. Translated: CASSFLGERGPAFF.